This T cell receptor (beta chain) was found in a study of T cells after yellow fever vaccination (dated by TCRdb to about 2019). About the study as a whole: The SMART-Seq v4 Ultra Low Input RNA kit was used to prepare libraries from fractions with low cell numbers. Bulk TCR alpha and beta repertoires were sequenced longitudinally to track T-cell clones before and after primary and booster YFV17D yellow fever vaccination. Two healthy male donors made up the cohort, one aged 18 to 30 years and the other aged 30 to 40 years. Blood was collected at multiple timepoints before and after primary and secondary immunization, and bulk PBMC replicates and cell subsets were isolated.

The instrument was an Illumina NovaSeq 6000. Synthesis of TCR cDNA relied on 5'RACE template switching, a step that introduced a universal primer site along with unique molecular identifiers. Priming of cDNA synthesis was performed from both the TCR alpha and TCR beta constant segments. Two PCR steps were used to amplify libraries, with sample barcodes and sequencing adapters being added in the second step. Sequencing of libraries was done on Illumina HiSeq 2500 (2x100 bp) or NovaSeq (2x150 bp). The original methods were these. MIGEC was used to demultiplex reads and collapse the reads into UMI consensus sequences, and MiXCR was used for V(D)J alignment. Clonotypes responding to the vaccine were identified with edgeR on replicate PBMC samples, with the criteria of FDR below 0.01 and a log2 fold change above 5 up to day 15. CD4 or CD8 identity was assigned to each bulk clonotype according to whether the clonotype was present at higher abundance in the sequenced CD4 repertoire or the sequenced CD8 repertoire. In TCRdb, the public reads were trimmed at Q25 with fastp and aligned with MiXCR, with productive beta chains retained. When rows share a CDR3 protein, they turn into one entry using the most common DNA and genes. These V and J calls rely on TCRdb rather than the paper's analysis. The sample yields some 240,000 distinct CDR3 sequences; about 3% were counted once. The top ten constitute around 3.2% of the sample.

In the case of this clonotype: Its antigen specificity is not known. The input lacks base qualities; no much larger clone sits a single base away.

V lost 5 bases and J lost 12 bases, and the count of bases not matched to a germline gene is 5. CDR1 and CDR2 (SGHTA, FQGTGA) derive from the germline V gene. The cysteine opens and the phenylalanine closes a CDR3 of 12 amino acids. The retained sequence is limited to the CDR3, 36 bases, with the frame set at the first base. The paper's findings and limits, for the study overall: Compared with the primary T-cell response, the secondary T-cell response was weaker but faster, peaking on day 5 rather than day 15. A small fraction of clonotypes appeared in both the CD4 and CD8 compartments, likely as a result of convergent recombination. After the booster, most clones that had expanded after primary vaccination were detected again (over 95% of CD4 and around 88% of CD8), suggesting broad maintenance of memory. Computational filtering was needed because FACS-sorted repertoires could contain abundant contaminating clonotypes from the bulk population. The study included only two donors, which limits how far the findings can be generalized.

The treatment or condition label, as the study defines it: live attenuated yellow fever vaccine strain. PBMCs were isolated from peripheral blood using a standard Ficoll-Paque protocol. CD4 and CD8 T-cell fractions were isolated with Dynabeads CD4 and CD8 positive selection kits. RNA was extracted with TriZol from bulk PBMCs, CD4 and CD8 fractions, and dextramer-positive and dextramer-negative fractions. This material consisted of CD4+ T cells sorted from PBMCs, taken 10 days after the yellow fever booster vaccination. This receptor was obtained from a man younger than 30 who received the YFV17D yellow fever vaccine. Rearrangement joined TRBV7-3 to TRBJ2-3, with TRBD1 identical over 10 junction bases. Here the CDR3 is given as CASSARTGGQYF. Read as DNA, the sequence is TGTGCCAGCAGCGCCCGGACAGGGGGTCAGTATTTT.